These 25 T cell receptor beta chains were all obtained from the same sample, sequenced in a study of T cell repertoires in cytomegalovirus infection. These receptors lack a known antigen. MiXCR, run by TCRdb on the reads, gives a single entry per CDR3 protein. The repertoire holds 300,000 to 400,000 distinct CDR3 sequences, roughly 25% seen once, with 10% to 15% in the top ten. The input for sequencing was cultured PBMCs, taken from culture after CMV antigen stimulation. The receptors stem from a human donor in good health (CMV status not recorded). Some clones in this sample may be carry-over from other donors' samples.

This clonotype has ten or more counts. This chain connects TRBV7-2 to TRBJ2-1, with 10 bases that match TRBD2. The trim removed 5 bases at V and 8 bases at J, leaving 9 bases unmatched. The CDR3 is 15 amino acids. Germline V gene data show CDR1 as SGHTA and CDR2 as FQGNSA. The CDR3 loop reads CASSISGRASDEQFF. CDR3 in DNA: TGTGCCAGCAGCATAAGCGGGAGGGCCTCGGATGAGCAGTTCTTC. The variable domain in full, completed from reference TRBV7-2 and TRBJ2-1, reads GAGVSQSPSNKVTEKGKDVELRCDPISGHTALYWYRQSLGQGLEFLIYFQGNSAPDKSGLPSDRFSAERTGGSVSTLTIQRTQQEDSAVYLCASSISGRASDEQFFGPGTRLTVL.

This chain connects TRBV7-3 to TRBJ2-2; 14 positions match TRBD2. The CDR3 runs to 18 residues. V trimming: 3 bases; J trimming: 3 bases; junction bases outside the gene matches: 6. Germline V CDR1 and CDR2: SGHTA, FQGTGA. CDR3 coding DNA: TGTGCCAGCAGCTTTTCGGGACTAGCGGGAGAATACACCGGGGAGCTGTTTTTT. This translates into CASSFSGLAGEYTGELFF.

This chain joins TRBV7-6 and TRBJ2-1, with TRBD2 matching 9 bases. V was pared by 5 bases and J by 0 bases, with 8 bases of the junction left unmatched. CDR3 length: 17 residues. The V gene's germline CDR1 is SGHVS and CDR2 FNYEAQ. The CDR3 DNA sequence: TGTGCCAGCAGCCCCGCGGGGGGGCGAAGCTCCTACAATGAGCAGTTCTTC. This codes for CASSPAGGRSSYNEQFF.

This clonotype was seen many times. The chain carries TRBV9 and TRBJ2-3; perhaps TRBD2 as D (5 bases). The V and J ends lost 0 bases and 2 bases respectively, with 13 bases between them. The CDR3 contains 16 residues. Germline lookup yields CDR1 SGDLS and CDR2 YYNGEE. The CDR3 sequence: CASSVGGSEPTDTQYF. The CDR3 coding sequence is TGTGCCAGCAGCGTAGGTGGTAGCGAGCCCACAGATACGCAGTATTTT.

V and J are TRBV12-3 or TRBV12-4 and TRBJ1-5; unclear D gene. This CDR3 is built from 12 residues. V was pared by 4 bases and J by 6 bases, with 7 bases between. The DNA for the CDR3 is TGTGCCAGCAGTTCGCGGGTTCAGCCCCAGCATTTT. Protein: CASSSRVQPQHF.

The V gene is TRBV7-2, the J gene TRBJ1-2; D is uncertain. The V gene lost 5 bases and the J gene lost 8 bases, with 18 bases spanning the gap. Per the germline V gene, CDR1 is SGHTA and CDR2 is FQGNSA. CDR3 length: 14 amino acids. CDR3 in amino acids: CASSGPLRALGYTF. The DNA for the CDR3 is TGTGCCAGCAGCGGCCCACTGAGGGCCTTAGGCTACACCTTC.

The table lists this clonotype with a few counts. The genes are TRBV28 and TRBJ2-1; 11 nucleotides line up with TRBD1. The germline V gene has CDR1 MDHEN and CDR2 SYDVKM. The CDR3 spans 17 residues. V was clipped by 5 bases and J by 6 bases; unmatched bases: 12. CDR3 protein: CASSPQLGGQGANEQFF. The CDR3 region has the DNA TGTGCCAGCAGTCCCCAGTTAGGTGGACAGGGGGCCAATGAGCAGTTCTTC.

This clonotype was seen at least ten times. This chain links TRBV7-2 with TRBJ2-5; 8 positions agree with TRBD2. Germline V gives CDR1 SGHTA, CDR2 FQGNSA. Trimming removed 4 bases from V and 1 base from J; junction bases left unmatched: 5. CDR3 length equals 15 residues. CDR3 residues: CASSSGTRRQETQYF. For the CDR3, the DNA is TGTGCCAGCAGCTCAGGGACTAGACGCCAAGAGACCCAGTACTTC.

For this clonotype: A much bigger clone sits one base away, suggesting this may be a read error. Likely a read error: the CDR3 ends without its conserved phenylalanine or tryptophan. This chain connects TRBV7-3 to TRBJ2-7, with D perhaps being TRBD1 or TRBD2 (5 bases each). The CDR3 covers 15 residues. Looked up from germline, CDR1 is SGHTA and CDR2 is FQGTGA. V lost 3 bases and J 6 bases, leaving 18 bases between the germline ends. CDR3 region: CASSLGVGLDVEQYS. CDR3 bases: TGTGCCAGCAGCTTGGGGGTAGGTCTAGACGTCGAGCAGTACTCC.

This clonotype turned up a few times. V and J are TRBV5-1 and TRBJ1-1; D uncertain. V was trimmed by 0 bases and J by 3 bases, leaving 9 bases between them. This CDR3 region has 14 residues. CDR1 is SGHRS, CDR2 YFSETQ, per germline. In nucleotides, the CDR3 is TGCGCCAGCAGCTTGGGGAACGGTGACACTGAAGCTTTCTTT. This codes for CASSLGNGDTEAFF.

The V call is TRBV15, the J call TRBJ2-3; D gene uncertain. This CDR3 is built from 13 residues. The germline CDR1 and CDR2 sequences are LNHNV and YYDKDF (reference sequence). V lost 5 bases and J 4 bases, leaving 10 bases between the germline ends. The CDR3 sequence is CATSGVGSDTQYF. CDR3 nucleotide sequence: TGTGCCACCAGCGGAGTGGGGTCAGATACGCAGTATTTT.

This clonotype has at least ten counts. The CDR3: CASSRDRDTEAFF. Here the CDR3 DNA reads TGTGCCAGCAGCCGAGACAGGGACACTGAAGCTTTCTTT. The genes are TRBV7-3 and TRBJ1-1; 7 nucleotides agree with TRBD1. CDR1 is SGHTA, CDR2 FQGTGA, per germline. J was trimmed by 3 bases and V by 5 bases; bases with no gene match: 3. This CDR3 region has 13 residues. Drawing the rest from reference TRBV7-3 and TRBJ1-1, the complete variable domain is GAGVSQTPSNKVTEKGKYVELRCDPISGHTALYWYRQSLGQGPEFLIYFQGTGAADDSGLPNDRFFAVRPEGSVSTLKIQRTERGDSAVYLCASSRDRDTEAFFGQGTRLTVV.

The chain is built from TRBV28 and TRBJ1-1, with D hard to call. CDR1 MDHEN and CDR2 SYDVKM come from the germline V gene. The CDR3 extends over 16 amino acids. Trimming took 3 bases from V and 0 from J, leaving 14 bases between them. The CDR3 DNA sequence: TGTGCCAGCAGTTTCGCGGGGAGGGTGATGAACACTGAAGCTTTCTTT. Translated, it gives CASSFAGRVMNTEAFF.

CDR3 region: CASSVPPGTQYF. CDR3 in DNA: TGTGCCAGCAGTGTCCCGCCGGGGACCCAGTACTTC. This rearrangement joins TRBV6-1 to TRBJ2-5; D gene ambiguous. The germline gives CDR1 MNHNS, CDR2 SASEGT. Trimming cost V 4 bases and J 7 bases, with 10 bases left between them. This CDR3 has 12 amino acids.

In its sample, this clonotype was seen a few times. The V and J genes are TRBV11-2 and TRBJ2-1, with 16 positions matching TRBD2. The germline CDR1 and CDR2 sequences are SGHAT and FQNNGV. The CDR3 loop spans 15 amino acids. V lost 5 bases and J lost 9; bases outside the gene matches: 4. The CDR3 DNA is TGTGCCAGCAGCCTCGGGACTAGCGGGAGGGGTGAGCAGTTCTTC. Translating gives CASSLGTSGRGEQFF. The full variable domain, in which reference TRBV11-2 and TRBJ2-1 provide the parts outside the CDR3, is EAGVAQSPRYKIIEKRQSVAFWCNPISGHATLYWYQQILGQGPKLLIQFQNNGVVDDSQLPKDRFSAERLKGVDSTLKIQPAKLEDSAVYLCASSLGTSGRGEQFFGPGTRLTVL.

CDR3 nucleotides: TGCGCCAGCAGCCAAGATCCGACAGGGGGTACCTACGAGCAGTACTTC. Its translation: CASSQDPTGGTYEQYF. The chain couples TRBV4-1 to TRBJ2-7, with 9 bases fitting TRBD1. Germline loops: CDR1 MGHRA, CDR2 YSYEKL. The V gene end was trimmed by 0 bases and the J gene end by 2 bases; junction bases not matched to a gene: 5. CDR3 length equals 16 residues.

The CDR3 DNA reads as TGCAGCGCCCGACAGGAGCCGGACACTGAAGCTTTCTTT. Translating gives CSARQEPDTEAFF. V gene TRBV29-1 combines with J gene TRBJ1-1; tentative D call: TRBD1 (6 bases). CDR1 is SQVTM, CDR2 ANQGSEA, per germline. The germline V and J ends were trimmed by 7 bases and 3 bases, with 15 bases remaining between them. This CDR3 spans 13 amino acids.

The chain uses TRBV24-1 and TRBJ2-5; weak D call: TRBD1 (6 bases). V shed 3 bases and J shed 2 bases, with 15 bases lying between them. CDR1 and CDR2 (germline): KGHDR, SFDVKD. CDR3 size: 16 residues. The CDR3 coding sequence is TGTGCCACCAGTGATCCTGGGACATACGCACAAGAGACCCAGTACTTC. Translated: CATSDPGTYAQETQYF.

This clonotype has at least ten counts. The V gene is TRBV11-2, the J gene TRBJ2-2; the D is unclear. Germline V lookup: CDR1 SGHAT, CDR2 FQNNGV. The CDR3 is made up of 13 amino acids. V gave up 0 bases and J gave up 7 bases, with 6 bases separating them. CDR3 sequence: CASSLDRGGELFF. The CDR3 region has the DNA TGTGCCAGCAGCTTAGATCGTGGCGGGGAGCTGTTTTTT. Drawing the rest from reference TRBV11-2 and TRBJ2-2, the complete variable domain is EAGVAQSPRYKIIEKRQSVAFWCNPISGHATLYWYQQILGQGPKLLIQFQNNGVVDDSQLPKDRFSAERLKGVDSTLKIQPAKLEDSAVYLCASSLDRGGELFFGEGSRLTVL.

This clonotype occurred many times. The chain couples TRBV7-9 to TRBJ2-1; TRBD2 matches 9 bases. V shed 5 bases and J 5 bases; nucleotides not matched to a gene: 7. This CDR3 comprises 15 residues. Per germline, CDR1 SEHNR and CDR2 FQNEAQ (reference sequence). CDR3 sequence (DNA): TGTGCCAGCAGCCTTTGGACTAGCGTCCACAATGAGCAGTTCTTC. Protein: CASSLWTSVHNEQFF.

This clonotype was seen ten or more times. This chain uses TRBV7-2 with TRBJ2-1; D tentatively reads TRBD1 or TRBD2 (7 bases each). Trimming stripped 3 bases from V and 6 bases from J, with 18 bases between. The CDR3 sequence is 16 residues long. Germline-derived CDR1 and CDR2 are SGHTA and FQGNSA. DNA for the CDR3: TGTGCCAGCAGCTTGGGAGGGGGCTTTCGTACCAATGAGCAGTTCTTC. Translated, it gives CASSLGGGFRTNEQFF.

There are many counts of this clonotype. V and J are TRBV10-3 and TRBJ2-5, with TRBD2 as a possible D gene (5 bases). This CDR3 is 17 amino acids long. Trimming stripped 5 bases from V and 2 bases from J, with 21 bases between. Germline CDR1 is ENHRY and CDR2 is SYGVKD. DNA for the CDR3: TGTGCCATCAGTCGATCAGCTTTCTCCGGGAATCAAGAGACCCAGTACTTC. Translation gives CAISRSAFSGNQETQYF.

This clonotype has at least ten counts. A junction boundary mismatches the germline segment, possibly from a read error. The V call is TRBV7-9, the J call TRBJ2-6; 12 nucleotides match TRBD2. Germline-derived CDR1 and CDR2 are SEHNR and FQNEAQ (reference sequence). CDR3 length: 15 residues. CDR3 residues: CASSLTTSGRPLQSF. CDR3 nucleotides: TGTGCCAGCAGCTTAACCACTAGCGGGAGGCCCCTACAGTCTTTC. The variable domain in full, with the rest retrieved from reference TRBV7-9 and TRBJ2-6, is DTGVSQNPRHKITKRGQNVTFRCDPISEHNRLYWYRQTLGQGPEFLTYFQNEAQLEKSRLLSDRFSAERPKGSFSTLEIQRTEQGDSAMYLCASSLTTSGRPLQSFGAGSRLTVL.

There are a few counts of this clonotype. The CDR3 bases are TGCGCCAGCAGCCAAGGACTAGCGGGAACGTACGAGCAGTACGTC. Translating it yields CASSQGLAGTYEQYV. The chain joins TRBV4-1 to TRBJ2-7; 11 bases are a match to TRBD2. The CDR3 has 15 amino acids. The J segment lost 4 bases and the V segment lost 1 base, leaving 3 bases of the junction unmatched. The V gene's germline CDR1 is MGHRA and CDR2 YSYEKL.

This clonotype occurred once. The CDR3 DNA is TGCAGTGCTAGTCCGCGACAGGGCTTAGCCAACGTCCTGACTTTC. Its translation is CSASPRQGLANVLTF. The chain combines TRBV20-1 with TRBJ2-6; 7 bases match TRBD1. V was clipped by 3 bases and J by 7 bases; unmatched bases: 9. Germline V CDR1 and CDR2: DFQATT, SNEGSKA (reference sequence). This CDR3 contains 15 residues.